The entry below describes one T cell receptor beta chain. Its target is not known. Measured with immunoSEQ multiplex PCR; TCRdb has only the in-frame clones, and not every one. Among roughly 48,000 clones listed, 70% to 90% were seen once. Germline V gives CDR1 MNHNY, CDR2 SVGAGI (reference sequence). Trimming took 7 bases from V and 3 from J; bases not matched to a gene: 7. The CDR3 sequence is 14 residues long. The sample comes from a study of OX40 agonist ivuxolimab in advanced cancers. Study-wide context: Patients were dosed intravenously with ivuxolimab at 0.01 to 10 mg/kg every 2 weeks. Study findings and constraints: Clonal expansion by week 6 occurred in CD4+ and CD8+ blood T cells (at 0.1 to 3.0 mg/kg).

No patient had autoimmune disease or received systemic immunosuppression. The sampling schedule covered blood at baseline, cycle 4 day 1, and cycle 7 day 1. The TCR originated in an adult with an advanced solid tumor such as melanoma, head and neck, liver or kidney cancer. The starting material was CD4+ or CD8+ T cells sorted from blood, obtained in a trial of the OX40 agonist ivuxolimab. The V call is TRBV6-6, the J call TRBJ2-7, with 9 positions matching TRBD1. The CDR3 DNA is TGTGCCAGCAACACACAGGGGGCGCGCTACGAGCAGTACTTC. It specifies CASNTQGARYEQYF.